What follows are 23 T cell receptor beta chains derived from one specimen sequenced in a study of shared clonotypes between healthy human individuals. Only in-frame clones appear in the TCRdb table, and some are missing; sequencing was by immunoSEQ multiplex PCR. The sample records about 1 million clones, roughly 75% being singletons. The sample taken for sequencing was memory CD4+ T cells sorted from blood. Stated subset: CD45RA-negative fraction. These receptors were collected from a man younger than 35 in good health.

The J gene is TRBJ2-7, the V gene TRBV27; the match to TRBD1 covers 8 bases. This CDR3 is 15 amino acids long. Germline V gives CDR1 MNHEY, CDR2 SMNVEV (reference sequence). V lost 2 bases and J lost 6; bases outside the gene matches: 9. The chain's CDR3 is CASSLTSGGVREQYF. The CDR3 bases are TGTGCCAGCAGTTTAACGTCAGGGGGCGTTCGCGAGCAGTACTTC.

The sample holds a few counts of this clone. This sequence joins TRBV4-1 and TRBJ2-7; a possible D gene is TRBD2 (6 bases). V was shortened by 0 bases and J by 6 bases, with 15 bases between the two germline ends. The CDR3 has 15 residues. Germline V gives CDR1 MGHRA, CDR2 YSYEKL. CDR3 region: CASSQDSIRGSEQYF. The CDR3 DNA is TGCGCCAGCAGCCAAGATAGCATACGGGGGAGCGAGCAGTACTTC.

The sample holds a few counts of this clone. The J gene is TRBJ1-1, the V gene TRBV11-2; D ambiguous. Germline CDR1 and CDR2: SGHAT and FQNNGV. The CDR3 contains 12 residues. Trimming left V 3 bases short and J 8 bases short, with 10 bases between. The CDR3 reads CASSFSGLEAFF. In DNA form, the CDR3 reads TGTGCCAGCAGCTTCTCAGGTCTGGAAGCTTTCTTT.

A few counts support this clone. The CDR3 here is CASSLTGGNEQYF. The CDR3 DNA sequence: TGTGCCAGCAGCTTAACGGGGGGTAACGAGCAGTACTTC. The rearrangement joins TRBV7-9 to TRBJ2-7; 7 bases align to TRBD2. The length of the CDR3 is 13 residues. Germline assignment: CDR1 SEHNR and CDR2 FQNEAQ (reference sequence). The V and J ends lost 2 bases and 5 bases, in that order; junction bases with no gene match: 3.

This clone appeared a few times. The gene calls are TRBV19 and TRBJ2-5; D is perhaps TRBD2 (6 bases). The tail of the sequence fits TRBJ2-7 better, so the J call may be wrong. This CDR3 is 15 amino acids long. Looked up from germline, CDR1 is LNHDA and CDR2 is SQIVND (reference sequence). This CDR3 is CASSIARAGTYEQYF. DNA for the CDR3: TGTGCCAGTAGTATAGCCCGGGCGGGGACCTACGAGCAGTACTTC.

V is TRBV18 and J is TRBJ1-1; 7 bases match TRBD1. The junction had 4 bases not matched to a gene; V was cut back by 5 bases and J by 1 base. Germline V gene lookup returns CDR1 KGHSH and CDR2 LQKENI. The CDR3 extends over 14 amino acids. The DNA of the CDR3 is TGTGCCAGCTCAGCACAGGGGTCGAACACTGAAGCTTTCTTT. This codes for CASSAQGSNTEAFF.

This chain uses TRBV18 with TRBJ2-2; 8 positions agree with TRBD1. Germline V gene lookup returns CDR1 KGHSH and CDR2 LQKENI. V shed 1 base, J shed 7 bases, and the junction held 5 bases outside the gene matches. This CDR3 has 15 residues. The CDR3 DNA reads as TGTGCCAGCTCACCACAGCAGGGGGCAAACGGGGAGCTGTTTTTT. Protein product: CASSPQQGANGELFF.

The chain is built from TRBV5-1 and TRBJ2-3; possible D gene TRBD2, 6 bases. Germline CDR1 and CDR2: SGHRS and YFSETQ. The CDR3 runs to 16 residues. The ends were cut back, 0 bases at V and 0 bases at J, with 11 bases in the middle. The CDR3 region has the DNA TGCGCCAGCAGCTTGGCCGGGGGATCTAGCACAGATACGCAGTATTTT. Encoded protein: CASSLAGGSSTDTQYF.

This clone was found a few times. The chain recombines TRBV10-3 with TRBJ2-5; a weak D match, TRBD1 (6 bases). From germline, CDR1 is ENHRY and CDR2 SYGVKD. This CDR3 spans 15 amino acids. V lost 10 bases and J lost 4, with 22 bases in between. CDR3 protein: CATRDIRVGAETQYF. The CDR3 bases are TGTGCCACTCGGGACATCCGAGTGGGGGCAGAGACCCAGTACTTC.

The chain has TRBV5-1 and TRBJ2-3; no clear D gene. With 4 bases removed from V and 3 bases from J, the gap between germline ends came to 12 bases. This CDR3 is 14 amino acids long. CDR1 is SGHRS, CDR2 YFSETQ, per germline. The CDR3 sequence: CASSPYDLTDTQYF. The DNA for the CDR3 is TGCGCCAGCAGCCCATACGACTTAACAGATACGCAGTATTTT.

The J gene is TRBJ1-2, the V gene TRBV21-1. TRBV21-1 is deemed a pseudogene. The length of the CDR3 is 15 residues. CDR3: CASSKALCDCYGYTF. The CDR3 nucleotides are TGTGCCAGCAGCAAAGCGCTTTGTGACTGCTATGGCTACACCTTC.

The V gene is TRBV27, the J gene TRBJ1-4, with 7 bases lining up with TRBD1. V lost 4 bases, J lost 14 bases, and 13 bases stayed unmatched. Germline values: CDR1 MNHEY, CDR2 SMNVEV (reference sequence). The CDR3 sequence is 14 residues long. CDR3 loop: CASSWAGGGEGLFF. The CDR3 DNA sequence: TGTGCCAGCAGTTGGGCAGGGGGAGGAGAAGGGCTGTTTTTT.

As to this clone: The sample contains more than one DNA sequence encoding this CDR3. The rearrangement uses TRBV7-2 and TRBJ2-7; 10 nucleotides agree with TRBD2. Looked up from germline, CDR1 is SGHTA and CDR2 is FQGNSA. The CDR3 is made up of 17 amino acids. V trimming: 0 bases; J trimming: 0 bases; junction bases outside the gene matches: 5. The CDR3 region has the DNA TGTGCCAGCAGCTTAGCCCGGACTAGCGGAAGCTCCTACGAGCAGTACTTC. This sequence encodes CASSLARTSGSSYEQYF.

For the CDR3, the DNA is TGTGCCAGCAGTGCTACCGGGACTAGCGGGGGGAAATACGAGCAGTACTTC. It specifies CASSATGTSGGKYEQYF. The chain is built from TRBV28 and TRBJ2-7, with TRBD2 matching 15 bases. After removal of 5 bases from V and 4 bases from J, the junction contained 9 bases not matched to a gene. CDR3 size: 17 residues. Germline loops: CDR1 MDHEN, CDR2 SYDVKM.

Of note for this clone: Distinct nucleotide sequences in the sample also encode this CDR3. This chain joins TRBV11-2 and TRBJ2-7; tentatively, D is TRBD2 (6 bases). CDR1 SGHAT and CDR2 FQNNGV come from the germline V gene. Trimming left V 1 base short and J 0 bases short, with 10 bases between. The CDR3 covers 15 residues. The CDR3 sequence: CASSLGGTGSYEQYF. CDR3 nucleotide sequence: TGTGCCAGCAGCTTAGGGGGGACTGGCTCCTACGAGCAGTACTTC. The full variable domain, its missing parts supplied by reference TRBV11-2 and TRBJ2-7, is EAGVAQSPRYKIIEKRQSVAFWCNPISGHATLYWYQQILGQGPKLLIQFQNNGVVDDSQLPKDRFSAERLKGVDSTLKIQPAKLEDSAVYLCASSLGGTGSYEQYFGPGTRLTVT.

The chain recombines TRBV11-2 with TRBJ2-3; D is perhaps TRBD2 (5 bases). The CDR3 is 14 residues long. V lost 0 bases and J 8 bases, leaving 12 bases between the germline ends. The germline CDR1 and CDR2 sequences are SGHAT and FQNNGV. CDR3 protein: CASSLDHGIGTQYF. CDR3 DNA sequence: TGTGCCAGCAGCTTAGATCACGGGATTGGTACGCAGTATTTT.

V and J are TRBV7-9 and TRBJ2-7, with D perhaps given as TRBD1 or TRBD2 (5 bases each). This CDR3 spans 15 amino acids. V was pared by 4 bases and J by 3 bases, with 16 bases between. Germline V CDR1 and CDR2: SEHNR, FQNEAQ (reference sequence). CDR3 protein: CASSYPRAGSYEQYF. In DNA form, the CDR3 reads TGTGCCAGCAGCTATCCCAGGGCAGGGAGCTACGAGCAGTACTTC.

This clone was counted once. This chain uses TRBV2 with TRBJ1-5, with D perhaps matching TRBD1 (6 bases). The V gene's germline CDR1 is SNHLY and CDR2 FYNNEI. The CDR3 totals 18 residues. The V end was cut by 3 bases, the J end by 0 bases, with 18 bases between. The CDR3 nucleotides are TGTGCCAGCAGTGATAGTAGGACAGCTCCCTATAGCAATCAGCCCCAGCATTTT. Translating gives CASSDSRTAPYSNQPQHF.

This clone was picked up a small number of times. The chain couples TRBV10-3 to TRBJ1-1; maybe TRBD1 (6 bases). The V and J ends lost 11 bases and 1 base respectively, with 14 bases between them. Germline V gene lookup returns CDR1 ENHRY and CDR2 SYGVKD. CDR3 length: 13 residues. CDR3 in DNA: TGTGCCGCCTCCTCAGGGGAGAACACTGAAGCTTTCTTT. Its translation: CAASSGENTEAFF.

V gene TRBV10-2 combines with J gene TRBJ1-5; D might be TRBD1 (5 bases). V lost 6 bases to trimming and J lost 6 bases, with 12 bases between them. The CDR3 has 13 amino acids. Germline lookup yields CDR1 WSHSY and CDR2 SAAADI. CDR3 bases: TGCGCCAGCAGCGGCGGGGCGGGTCAGCCCCAGCATTTT. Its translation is CASSGGAGQPQHF.

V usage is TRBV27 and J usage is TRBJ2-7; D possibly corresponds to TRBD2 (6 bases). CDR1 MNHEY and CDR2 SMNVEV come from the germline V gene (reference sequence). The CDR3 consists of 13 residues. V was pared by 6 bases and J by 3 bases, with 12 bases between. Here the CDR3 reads CASSQRRGYEQYF. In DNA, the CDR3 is TGTGCCAGCAGCCAAAGGCGGGGCTACGAGCAGTACTTC.

As DNA, the CDR3 is TGTGCCAGCAGCGCTCGGACAGGGAACGAGCCCTACAATGAGCAGTTCTTC. Translating gives CASSARTGNEPYNEQFF. V is TRBV7-2 and J is TRBJ2-1, with TRBD1 matching over 8 bases. Per the germline V gene, CDR1 is SGHTA and CDR2 is FQGNSA. Unmatched junction bases numbered 11, after V lost 5 bases and J lost 2 bases. The CDR3 covers 17 residues.

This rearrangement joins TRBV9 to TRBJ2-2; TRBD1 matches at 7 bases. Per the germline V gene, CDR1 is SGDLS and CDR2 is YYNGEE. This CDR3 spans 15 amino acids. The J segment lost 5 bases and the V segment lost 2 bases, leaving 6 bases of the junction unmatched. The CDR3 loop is CASSVRQGQTGELFF. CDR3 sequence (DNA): TGTGCCAGCAGCGTCCGACAGGGCCAAACCGGGGAGCTGTTTTTT.